Listed below are T cell receptor beta chains from one sample, sequenced in a study of blood T cell repertoires in COVID-19. Using immunoSEQ multiplex PCR, the repertoire was profiled, and TCRdb retains in-frame clones only, with some absent. The repertoire includes about 300,000 clones, over 70% of them detected once, and about 1.2% sits in the top ten. Sequenced input: peripheral blood. The source of these receptors is a woman in her fifties or sixties with acute or convalescent COVID-19. Both conserved end residues are part of each CDR3. A D gene is named only where the DNA matches it firmly. Size is omitted from some rows. Given values are once, few, many or a class for expanded clones.

CDR3 DNA: TGTGCCAGCTCACCATACAGGGGTCAAGAGACCCAGTACTTC; CDR3 protein: CASSPYRGQETQYF; J gene: TRBJ2-5; D gene: TRBD1; clone size: .; CDR3 length: 14; V gene: TRBV18
CDR3 DNA: TGCGCCAGCAGGTTCCGGACAGGGGCAGGGGATACGCAGTATTTT; CDR3 protein: CASRFRTGAGDTQYF; J gene: TRBJ2-3; D gene: TRBD1; clone size: .; CDR3 length: 15; V gene: TRBV5-1
CDR3 DNA: TGTGCCAGCAGCTTAGGTGGGAGCCTTCCCTTCGAGCAGTACTTC; CDR3 protein: CASSLGGSLPFEQYF; J gene: TRBJ2-7; D gene: .; clone size: .; CDR3 length: 15; V gene: TRBV11-1
CDR3 DNA: TGTGCCAGCAGCTTACAGGGGGCGGGGGACATTCAGTACTTC; CDR3 protein: CASSLQGAGDIQYF; J gene: TRBJ2-4; D gene: .; clone size: .; CDR3 length: 14; V gene: TRBV7-9
CDR3 DNA: TGTGCCAGCAGCTTGGGCAGGGGGATTCCGAATCAGCCCCAGCATTTT; CDR3 protein: CASSLGRGIPNQPQHF; J gene: TRBJ1-5; D gene: TRBD1; clone size: .; CDR3 length: 16; V gene: TRBV5-6
CDR3 DNA: TGTGCCAGCAGTTCCCCCCAGGGGGCTGGTGAGGACGAGCAGTACTTC; CDR3 protein: CASSSPQGAGEDEQYF; J gene: TRBJ2-7; D gene: TRBD1; clone size: .; CDR3 length: 16; V gene: TRBV28
CDR3 DNA: TGTGCCAGCAGTTTACAGGGGGCAAAGGGACCTCCCCAGCATTTT; CDR3 protein: CASSLQGAKGPPQHF; J gene: TRBJ1-5; D gene: TRBD1; clone size: .; CDR3 length: 15; V gene: TRBV28
CDR3 DNA: TGTGCCAGCAGTACCGGATTGGACAGGGCAAATGGCTACACCTTC; CDR3 protein: CASSTGLDRANGYTF; J gene: TRBJ1-2; D gene: TRBD1; clone size: .; CDR3 length: 15; V gene: TRBV27
CDR3 DNA: TGTGCCAGTAGTCCGGGACAGGGTCCAGCCGGGGCCAACGTCCTGACTTTC; CDR3 protein: CASSPGQGPAGANVLTF; J gene: TRBJ2-6; D gene: TRBD1; clone size: .; CDR3 length: 17; V gene: TRBV19
CDR3 DNA: TGTGCCAGTAGTAAAAGAAGGACAGGGGCTGGGGGAGATACGCAGTATTTT; CDR3 protein: CASSKRRTGAGGDTQYF; J gene: TRBJ2-3; D gene: TRBD1; clone size: .; CDR3 length: 17; V gene: TRBV19
CDR3 DNA: TGTGCCAGCAGCGTTATCGGGTCCAACTATGGCTACACCTTC; CDR3 protein: CASSVIGSNYGYTF; J gene: TRBJ1-2; D gene: .; clone size: .; CDR3 length: 14; V gene: TRBV7-2
CDR3 DNA: TGTGCCTGGAGTGAGACGGGAGCGGAAGATACGCAGTATTTT; CDR3 protein: CAWSETGAEDTQYF; J gene: TRBJ2-3; D gene: .; clone size: .; CDR3 length: 14; V gene: TRBV30
CDR3 DNA: TGCGCCAGCAGCTTGAACAGGCCCGCGAACACCGGGGAGCTGTTTTTT; CDR3 protein: CASSLNRPANTGELFF; J gene: TRBJ2-2; D gene: .; clone size: .; CDR3 length: 16; V gene: TRBV5-1
CDR3 DNA: TGTGCCAGCAGCCTCGGGGCAGGGGGCGACGATGAGCAGTTCTTC; CDR3 protein: CASSLGAGGDDEQFF; J gene: TRBJ2-1; D gene: TRBD1; clone size: .; CDR3 length: 15; V gene: TRBV11-3
CDR3 DNA: TGTGCCAGCAGTGTGAACAGGGGACTAGCCAAAAACATTCAGTACTTC; CDR3 protein: CASSVNRGLAKNIQYF; J gene: TRBJ2-4; D gene: .; clone size: few; CDR3 length: 16; V gene: TRBV6-1
CDR3 DNA: TGTGCCAGCAGCCCGTGGGACTTCACAGATACGCAGTATTTT; CDR3 protein: CASSPWDFTDTQYF; J gene: TRBJ2-3; D gene: .; clone size: .; CDR3 length: 14; V gene: TRBV7-2
CDR3 DNA: TGTGCCAGCACGGGACTAGGACCGAACACCGGGGAGCTGTTTTTT; CDR3 protein: CASTGLGPNTGELFF; J gene: TRBJ2-2; D gene: TRBD2; clone size: .; CDR3 length: 15; V gene: TRBV6-5
CDR3 DNA: TGTGCCACCAGTAGAGGGGGGGTAGGGGACAATGAGCAGTTCTTC; CDR3 protein: CATSRGGVGDNEQFF; J gene: TRBJ2-1; D gene: .; clone size: once; CDR3 length: 15; V gene: TRBV24-1
CDR3 DNA: TGTGCCAGCAGTAGAGGCTCTGGAAACACCATATATTTT; CDR3 protein: CASSRGSGNTIYF; J gene: TRBJ1-3; D gene: .; clone size: few; CDR3 length: 13; V gene: TRBV6-2/TRBV6-3
CDR3 DNA: TGTGCCAGCAGCTTGGAACAGGGAGCTGAGCAGTTCTTC; CDR3 protein: CASSLEQGAEQFF; J gene: TRBJ2-1; D gene: .; clone size: few; CDR3 length: 13; V gene: TRBV11-3
CDR3 DNA: TGTGCCAGCAGCATCCGGACAGCGAACACCGGGGAGCTGTTTTTT; CDR3 protein: CASSIRTANTGELFF; J gene: TRBJ2-2; D gene: .; clone size: .; CDR3 length: 15; V gene: TRBV7-2
CDR3 DNA: TGTGCCAGCAGCCCTTTATTTTTAGGAGGGTTCGACTACCCTGGCTACACCTTC; CDR3 protein: CASSPLFLGGFDYPGYTF; J gene: TRBJ1-2; D gene: .; clone size: .; CDR3 length: 18; V gene: TRBV6-2/TRBV6-3
CDR3 DNA: TGCAGCGTCCACCGGGACAGCTCTGTTGTGGCTTATGGCTACACCTTC; CDR3 protein: CSVHRDSSVVAYGYTF; J gene: TRBJ1-2; D gene: TRBD1; clone size: .; CDR3 length: 16; V gene: TRBV29-1
CDR3 DNA: TGTGCCAGCAGTGAATACAGGACAGGAGGCTACACCTTC; CDR3 protein: CASSEYRTGGYTF; J gene: TRBJ1-2; D gene: TRBD1; clone size: .; CDR3 length: 13; V gene: TRBV25-1
CDR3 DNA: TGTGCCAGCAGCTTGCCGGGACTAGCCGGGGAGCTGTTTTTT; CDR3 protein: CASSLPGLAGELFF; J gene: TRBJ2-2; D gene: TRBD2; clone size: .; CDR3 length: 14; V gene: TRBV5-4
CDR3 DNA: TGTGCCAGCAGTGACGGTGGAGGGACCAATTCACCCCTCCACTTT; CDR3 protein: CASSDGGGTNSPLHF; J gene: TRBJ1-6; D gene: .; clone size: .; CDR3 length: 15; V gene: TRBV6-4
CDR3 DNA: TGTGCCTGGAGTGTAGAGGCTGCCTCTCGCGATACGCAGTATTTT; CDR3 protein: CAWSVEAASRDTQYF; J gene: TRBJ2-3; D gene: .; clone size: .; CDR3 length: 15; V gene: TRBV30
CDR3 DNA: TGTGCCAGCAGTCCCCAGGGTGATTCACCCCTCCACTTT; CDR3 protein: CASSPQGDSPLHF; J gene: TRBJ1-6; D gene: .; clone size: .; CDR3 length: 13; V gene: TRBV6-4
CDR3 DNA: TGTGCCACCAGTGCCGGACAGGGTAAAGATGGCTACACCTTC; CDR3 protein: CATSAGQGKDGYTF; J gene: TRBJ1-2; D gene: TRBD1; clone size: .; CDR3 length: 14; V gene: TRBV24-1
CDR3 DNA: TGTGCCAGCAGCGAAGCAAACAGGGGGCGGTACGAGCAGTACTTC; CDR3 protein: CASSEANRGRYEQYF; J gene: TRBJ2-7; D gene: TRBD1; clone size: many; CDR3 length: 15; V gene: TRBV25-1
CDR3 DNA: TGTGCCAGCAGCTTGGACAGGGGCATCGACGAGCAGTACTTC; CDR3 protein: CASSLDRGIDEQYF; J gene: TRBJ2-7; D gene: TRBD1; clone size: .; CDR3 length: 14; V gene: TRBV5-6
CDR3 DNA: TGTGCCAGCATTTATAGGGGGGGCTGGAACTATGGCTACACCTTC; CDR3 protein: CASIYRGGWNYGYTF; J gene: TRBJ1-2; D gene: .; clone size: .; CDR3 length: 15; V gene: TRBV2
CDR3 DNA: TGTGCCATCAGTGCTAACAGGCTTAGGAGCTCCTACAATGAGCAGTTCTTC; CDR3 protein: CAISANRLRSSYNEQFF; J gene: TRBJ2-1; D gene: .; clone size: .; CDR3 length: 17; V gene: TRBV10-3
CDR3 DNA: TGTGCCAGCAGCCAGTATTCCACAGATACGCAGTATTTT; CDR3 protein: CASSQYSTDTQYF; J gene: TRBJ2-3; D gene: .; clone size: .; CDR3 length: 13; V gene: TRBV3-1/TRBV3-2
CDR3 DNA: TGTGCCAGCAGCTTACAGCCAGGGGCCGGCACTGAAGCTTTCTTT; CDR3 protein: CASSLQPGAGTEAFF; J gene: TRBJ1-1; D gene: .; clone size: .; CDR3 length: 15; V gene: TRBV7-9
CDR3 DNA: TGTGCCAGCAGCCGAGATGGCGGATACTACGAGCAGTACTTC; CDR3 protein: CASSRDGGYYEQYF; J gene: TRBJ2-7; D gene: .; clone size: once; CDR3 length: 14; V gene: TRBV11-2
CDR3 DNA: TGTGCCAGTAGTATAGGGAGAGGGGGTGCCTATGGCTACACCTTC; CDR3 protein: CASSIGRGGAYGYTF; J gene: TRBJ1-2; D gene: .; clone size: .; CDR3 length: 15; V gene: TRBV19
CDR3 DNA: TGTGCCAGCAGCTTACGGGGAGCGGGAGGGCCTAGTGAGCAGTACTTC; CDR3 protein: CASSLRGAGGPSEQYF; J gene: TRBJ2-7; D gene: TRBD2; clone size: once; CDR3 length: 16; V gene: TRBV7-8
CDR3 DNA: TGTGCCTGGAGGGAGGACTCCTACAATGAGCAGTTCTTC; CDR3 protein: CAWREDSYNEQFF; J gene: TRBJ2-1; D gene: .; clone size: .; CDR3 length: 13; V gene: TRBV30
CDR3 DNA: TGCGCCAGCAGCTTTTTGGGACACTCGCAAGAGACCCAGTACTTC; CDR3 protein: CASSFLGHSQETQYF; J gene: TRBJ2-5; D gene: .; clone size: .; CDR3 length: 15; V gene: TRBV5-1
CDR3 DNA: TGTGCCAGCAGTCAGGGAGGGAACATTCAGTACTTC; CDR3 protein: CASSQGGNIQYF; J gene: TRBJ2-4; D gene: TRBD2; clone size: .; CDR3 length: 12; V gene: TRBV6-5
CDR3 DNA: TGTGCCAGCAGCCCCCGGGGGAGCGGAGGCTCCTACGAGCAGTACTTC; CDR3 protein: CASSPRGSGGSYEQYF; J gene: TRBJ2-7; D gene: .; clone size: .; CDR3 length: 16; V gene: TRBV7-2
CDR3 DNA: TGTGCCAGTTCTCAGGGTGACTATGGCTACACCTTC; CDR3 protein: CASSQGDYGYTF; J gene: TRBJ1-2; D gene: .; clone size: .; CDR3 length: 12; V gene: TRBV12-3/TRBV12-4
CDR3 DNA: TGTGCCAGCAGTTTACAACGGCAAGAGACCCAGTACTTC; CDR3 protein: CASSLQRQETQYF; J gene: TRBJ2-5; D gene: .; clone size: few; CDR3 length: 13; V gene: TRBV12-3/TRBV12-4
CDR3 DNA: TGTGCCAGCAGTGACCGGACAGGGGGGTACACTGAAGCTTTCTTT; CDR3 protein: CASSDRTGGYTEAFF; J gene: TRBJ1-1; D gene: TRBD1; clone size: .; CDR3 length: 15; V gene: TRBV6-1
CDR3 DNA: TGCGCCAGCAGCTTGGTAGGGGGAGAGACCCAGTACTTC; CDR3 protein: CASSLVGGETQYF; J gene: TRBJ2-5; D gene: .; clone size: .; CDR3 length: 13; V gene: TRBV5-1
CDR3 DNA: TGTGCCAGCAGTTGGGGGGGCAGTATTAACAATCAGCCCCAGCATTTT; CDR3 protein: CASSWGGSINNQPQHF; J gene: TRBJ1-5; D gene: .; clone size: once; CDR3 length: 16; V gene: TRBV5-5
CDR3 DNA: TGTGCCAGCAGCCCGCGACAGGGTCTTAATCAGCCCCAGCATTTT; CDR3 protein: CASSPRQGLNQPQHF; J gene: TRBJ1-5; D gene: TRBD1; clone size: .; CDR3 length: 15; V gene: TRBV7-2
CDR3 DNA: TGTGCCAGCAGTCACCCCACCGGGGGGCTTCAAGAGACCCAGTACTTC; CDR3 protein: CASSHPTGGLQETQYF; J gene: TRBJ2-5; D gene: .; clone size: .; CDR3 length: 16; V gene: TRBV28
CDR3 DNA: TGTGCCAGCAGCGGATTAGAGCGGGGCAATTCAGATACGCAGTATTTT; CDR3 protein: CASSGLERGNSDTQYF; J gene: TRBJ2-3; D gene: TRBD2; clone size: .; CDR3 length: 16; V gene: TRBV7-6
CDR3 DNA: TGTGCCAGCAGCTACGTACTACAGGGGGCTCGCGGCTACACCTTC; CDR3 protein: CASSYVLQGARGYTF; J gene: TRBJ1-2; D gene: TRBD1; clone size: .; CDR3 length: 15; V gene: TRBV5-4
CDR3 DNA: TGTGCCAGCAGCCTCGGGACAGGGGGCTACGAGCAGTACTTC; CDR3 protein: CASSLGTGGYEQYF; J gene: TRBJ2-7; D gene: TRBD1; clone size: .; CDR3 length: 14; V gene: TRBV3-1/TRBV3-2
CDR3 DNA: TGTGCCAGCAGCTTCTTACAGGGAGGGAGCACAGATACGCAGTATTTT; CDR3 protein: CASSFLQGGSTDTQYF; J gene: TRBJ2-3; D gene: .; clone size: .; CDR3 length: 16; V gene: TRBV5-6
CDR3 DNA: TGTGCCAGCACCCGAGGTGGGAGGGGCCAAGAGACCCAGTACTTC; CDR3 protein: CASTRGGRGQETQYF; J gene: TRBJ2-5; D gene: .; clone size: .; CDR3 length: 15; V gene: TRBV21-1